This T cell receptor (beta chain) is from a study of blood T cell repertoires in COVID-19. Study-wide background: Italy, Spain and the United States were the sources of the convalescent and acute COVID-19 samples. In each case, the material was cDNA or gDNA derived from T cells, B-cell-depleted T cells, or PBMCs.

Patients in Seattle were enrolled during active infection, then followed longitudinally. Authors' methods: Reference gene primer amplification in the assay estimated nucleated cell counts. TCRdb keeps only in-frame clones here, not all; method: immunoSEQ multiplex PCR. V and J calls and clone size are those listed in that table; D and trimming were worked out from the DNA. The sample lists approximately 45,000 clones, 87% seen once, with around 2.2% in the top ten. The CDR3 is 12 residues long. In germline, CDR1 is GTSNPN, CDR2 SVGIG (reference sequence). Trimming shortened V by 5 bases and J by 0 bases, and 7 bases separated the two germline ends.

The sequence derives from a woman older than 75 with COVID-19, enrolled during active disease. The sample was peripheral blood. The chain has TRBV30 and TRBJ1-1, with D perhaps TRBD1 (6 bases). The CDR3 here is CAWGQMNTEAFF. In nucleotides, the CDR3 is TGTGCCTGGGGACAGATGAACACTGAAGCTTTCTTT.